The T cell receptor beta chain under discussion was sequenced for a study of CD8+ T cells in alopecia areata. Study-level background: Treatment of the treated patients consisted of oral tofacitinib, 5 to 10 mg twice daily.

Documented treatment: oral pan-JAK inhibitor, 5-10 mg twice daily. cDNA prepared by RNA extraction and subsequent reverse transcription served as the template for sequencing. Clones were sequenced by immunoSEQ multiplex PCR, and TCRdb holds only the in-frame ones, with some missing. Of 60,000 to 85,000 clones listed, around 60% are singletons. Germline V gene lookup returns CDR1 SGHRS and CDR2 YFSETQ. The CDR3 is 15 residues long. With 4 bases removed from V and 0 bases from J, the gap between germline ends came to 13 bases. The receptor was derived from a human donor with alopecia areata. Sequenced material: CD8+ T cells sorted from blood, taken at week 24, from a patient treated with tofacitinib. This sequence joins TRBV5-1 and TRBJ2-5; D is uncertain. The CDR3 loop reads CASSRPPGNQETQYF. CDR3 coding DNA: TGCGCCAGCAGCCGACCTCCGGGTAACCAAGAGACCCAGTACTTC.